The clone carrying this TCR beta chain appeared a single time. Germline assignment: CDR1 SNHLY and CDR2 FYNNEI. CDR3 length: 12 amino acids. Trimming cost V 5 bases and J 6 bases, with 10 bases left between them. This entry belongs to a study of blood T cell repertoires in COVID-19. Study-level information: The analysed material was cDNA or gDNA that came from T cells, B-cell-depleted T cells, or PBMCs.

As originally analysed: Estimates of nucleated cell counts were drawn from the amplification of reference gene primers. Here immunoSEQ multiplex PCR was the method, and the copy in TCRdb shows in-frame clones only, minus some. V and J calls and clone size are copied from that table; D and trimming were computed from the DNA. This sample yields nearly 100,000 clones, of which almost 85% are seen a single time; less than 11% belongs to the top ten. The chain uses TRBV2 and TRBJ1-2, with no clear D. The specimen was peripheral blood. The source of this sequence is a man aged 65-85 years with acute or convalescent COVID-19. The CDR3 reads CASSFLADGYTF. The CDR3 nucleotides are TGTGCCAGCAGTTTCTTAGCGGATGGCTACACCTTC.